This TCR beta chain came from a study of cytomegalovirus exposure and HLA in healthy donors. Study-wide background: Most genotyped donors, around 78% of around 370, had Caucasian-associated genetic ancestry.

CDR1 is SGHAT and CDR2 is FQDESV in the germline V gene (reference sequence). The CDR3 is made up of 16 amino acids. V shed 3 bases and J shed 1 base, with 13 bases lying between them. This clone came up a few times. Antigen unknown. General study points: The study listed roughly 160 cytomegalovirus-associated TCR beta chains. In a later analysis, TCR beta V- and J-gene trimming was associated with a missense DCLRE1C variant.

A multiplex PCR was run with 60 Vbeta primers and 13 Jbeta primers. Clones were sequenced by immunoSEQ multiplex PCR, and TCRdb holds only the in-frame ones, with some missing. Of under 85,000 clones in the sample, approximately 70% were seen once. V is TRBV11-1 and J is TRBJ2-1; TRBD2 is a possible D gene (6 bases). The sequence was obtained from a middle-aged man in good health and CMV-seropositive. Sequencing used PBMCs. The CDR3 loop is CASSFGGARSYNEQFF. CDR3 DNA: TGTGCCAGCAGCTTCGGAGGGGCTAGATCCTACAATGAGCAGTTCTTC.